A single sample gave rise to the 27 T cell receptor beta chains below, sequenced in a study of CD8+CD57+ T cells in acquired aplastic anemia. Using genomic DNA as the template, TCR beta VDJ and CDR3 profiling was carried out. TCRdb used MiXCR to reprocess the reads, holding one entry per CDR3 protein. The sample has 150,000 to 200,000 distinct CDR3 sequences, less than 60% seen once. All patients picked for sequencing had shown, by flow cytometry, an expansion of CD8+CD57+ cells. Sequenced input: sorted CD4+, CD8+, or CD8+CD57+ T cells (not recorded which) from PBMCs. Receptors originate from a human donor with aplastic anemia.

As regards this clonotype: The conserved final phenylalanine or tryptophan is absent from the CDR3, which likely points to a read error. The chain's CDR3 is CASSQTEMNTEAFS. CDR3 DNA sequence: TGTGCCAGCTCACAGACAGAGATGAACACTGAAGCTTTCTCT. V is TRBV18 and J is TRBJ1-1; D is possibly TRBD1 (5 bases). Germline CDR1 is KGHSH and CDR2 is LQKENI. Between the trimmed V and J ends, which lost 4 bases and 0 bases, there was a span of 9 bases. This CDR3 is built from 14 residues.

In its sample, this clonotype was seen many times. This chain links TRBV14 with TRBJ1-1; D is undetermined. V was pared by 1 base and J by 12 bases, with 12 bases between. The CDR3 covers 12 residues. Germline values: CDR1 SGHDN, CDR2 FVKESK. The CDR3 loop is CASSQVPQRPFF. CDR3 sequence (DNA): TGTGCCAGCAGCCAAGTCCCGCAGAGACCTTTCTTT.

This clonotype was picked up a small number of times. The V and J genes are TRBV11-2 and TRBJ2-7, with TRBD1 matching 10 bases. With 1 base clipped from V and 5 bases from J, the junction kept 2 bases outside the gene matches. Germline V gene sequence: CDR1 SGHAT, CDR2 FQNNGV. This CDR3 has 14 residues. The CDR3 loop is CASSLVGTGDEQYF. CDR3 bases: TGTGCCAGCAGCTTAGTTGGGACAGGGGACGAGCAGTACTTC.

This clonotype appeared many times. CDR3 region: CASSQQGSGNTIYF. The CDR3 coding sequence is TGCGCCAGCAGCCAGCAGGGTTCTGGAAACACCATATATTTT. The genes are TRBV5-1 and TRBJ1-3, with D perhaps matching TRBD1 (5 bases). Trimming removed 4 bases from V and 1 base from J, with 9 bases in between. The length of the CDR3 is 14 residues. Germline CDR1 reads SGHRS; CDR2 reads YFSETQ.

The V call is TRBV5-1, the J call TRBJ2-2; D uncertain. The CDR3 totals 14 residues. Germline CDR1 and CDR2: SGHRS and YFSETQ. V gave up 4 bases and J gave up 5 bases, with 12 bases separating them. CDR3 sequence: CASSVTVDTGELFF. The CDR3 DNA is TGCGCCAGCAGCGTAACGGTAGATACCGGGGAGCTGTTTTTT.

There are many counts of this clonotype. The chain carries TRBV20-1 and TRBJ2-3; D possibly corresponds to TRBD2 (6 bases). The CDR3 consists of 14 residues. Trimming cost V 5 bases and J 2 bases, with 14 bases left between them. CDR1 is DFQATT and CDR2 is SNEGSKA in the germline V gene (reference sequence). CDR3 bases: TGCAGTGCTCATCCTGGGACTGCCACAGATACGCAGTATTTT. Translated, it gives CSAHPGTATDTQYF.

In this sample, this clonotype turned up many times. The V gene is TRBV3-1, the J gene TRBJ2-7; D unclear. V lost 0 bases and J 8 bases, leaving 11 bases between the germline ends. The germline CDR1 and CDR2 sequences are LGHDT and YNNKEL (reference sequence). The CDR3 consists of 13 residues. The CDR3 DNA follows: TGTGCCAGCAGCCAAGAGTCTACTCTCAAGCAGTACTTC. Its translation is CASSQESTLKQYF.

J is TRBJ1-5 and V is TRBV7-6, with a tentative D call TRBD1 (5 bases). The CDR3 length is 15 residues. CDR1 is SGHVS, CDR2 FNYEAQ, per germline. V shed 5 bases and J shed 0 bases, with 11 bases lying between them. This chain's CDR3 is CASSPIQVSNQPQHF. CDR3 bases: TGTGCCAGCAGCCCTATACAGGTTAGCAATCAGCCCCAGCATTTT.

This chain uses TRBV24-1 with TRBJ2-3; tentatively, D is TRBD1 (6 bases). Trimming took off 3 bases at V and 0 bases at J, with 12 bases between the two ends. The CDR3 sequence is 16 residues long. The V gene's germline CDR1 is KGHDR and CDR2 SFDVKD. The CDR3 region is CATSDPRTASTDTQYF. The DNA for the CDR3 is TGTGCCACCAGTGATCCAAGGACAGCGAGCACAGATACGCAGTATTTT.

Worth noting for this clonotype: Being one base from a much bigger clone, this may be a read error. This rearrangement joins TRBV6-1 to TRBJ1-2; D ambiguous. The CDR3 length is 11 residues. V gave up 8 bases and J gave up 3 bases, with 7 bases separating them. Germline values: CDR1 MNHNS, CDR2 SASEGT. The CDR3 DNA sequence: TGTGCCAGCCTGGGTGACTATGGCTACACCTTC. As protein: CASLGDYGYTF.

The J gene is TRBJ1-2, the V gene TRBV25-1; no clear D gene. Germline V CDR1 and CDR2: MGHDK, SYGVNS. V was pared by 7 bases and J by 0 bases, with 9 bases between. This CDR3 comprises 13 residues. CDR3 residues: CASTRDPNYGYTF. CDR3 nucleotide sequence: TGTGCCAGCACCCGAGACCCTAACTATGGCTACACCTTC.

Points on this clonotype: One end of the junction varies from germline; a read error may be responsible. The chain couples TRBV10-3 to TRBJ2-6; TRBD1 might be the D (6 bases). This CDR3 contains 11 residues. Germline loops: CDR1 ENHRY, CDR2 SYGVKD. The CDR3 loop reads CATSGDNVLTF. CDR3 DNA: TGTGCCACCTCAGGGGACAACGTCCTGACTTTC.

This chain connects TRBV29-1 to TRBJ2-7, with a weak D call TRBD2 (5 bases). The CDR3 runs to 12 residues. V was pared by 4 bases and J by 2 bases, with 9 bases between. Germline assignment: CDR1 SQVTM and CDR2 ANQGSEA. For the CDR3, the DNA is TGCAGCGTTGGGCGGGCCGCCTACGAGCAGTACTTC. Amino acids: CSVGRAAYEQYF.

The chain recombines TRBV10-1 with TRBJ2-7; D is uncertain. The germline V and J ends were trimmed by 3 bases and 1 base, with 7 bases remaining between them. The CDR3 is 13 amino acids. Germline CDR1 reads WNHNN; CDR2 reads SYGVQD (reference sequence). CDR3 DNA sequence: TGCGCCAGCAGTGACGACACATCCTACGAGCAGTACTTC. Translated, it gives CASSDDTSYEQYF.

The chain links TRBV29-1 to TRBJ2-7; TRBD1 matches at 10 bases. The CDR3 sequence is 17 residues long. Germline lookup yields CDR1 SQVTM and CDR2 ANQGSEA. V was clipped by 8 bases and J by 5 bases; unmatched bases: 21. CDR3 in amino acids: CSPGNTGGQGQIHEQYF. CDR3 sequence (DNA): TGCAGCCCTGGGAACACCGGGGGACAGGGGCAAATCCACGAGCAGTACTTC.

The chain combines TRBV15 with TRBJ2-6, with D perhaps being TRBD1 or TRBD2 (5 bases each). CDR3 length: 17 amino acids. Germline V gene sequence: CDR1 LNHNV, CDR2 YYDKDF (reference sequence). Trimming took 3 bases from V and 2 from J, leaving 14 bases between them. CDR3 in amino acids: CATSRRGATAGANVLTF. CDR3 sequence (DNA): TGTGCCACCAGCAGGAGAGGGGCTACCGCTGGGGCCAACGTCCTGACTTTC.

Many counts were recorded for this clonotype. V usage is TRBV5-4 and J usage is TRBJ1-6, with 11 bases lining up with TRBD1. Germline CDR1 and CDR2: SGHNT and YYREEE (reference sequence). V gave up 5 bases and J gave up 6 bases; unmatched junction bases: 7. This CDR3 spans 16 amino acids. CDR3 in amino acids: CASSTPGQGVNSPLHF. CDR3 coding DNA: TGTGCCAGCAGTACTCCGGGACAGGGGGTTAATTCACCCCTCCACTTT.

A note on this clonotype: Its ends do not fully match the called genes, so a read error is possible. The chain combines TRBV7-9 with TRBJ2-7, with no clear D. CDR1 and CDR2 (germline): SEHNR, FQNEAQ (reference sequence). The CDR3 has 12 amino acids. CDR3 region: CDSSRTAYEQYF. CDR3 coding DNA: TGTGACAGCAGTCGTACGGCGTACGAGCAGTACTTC.

CDR3 region: CASSYDGSGPEKLFF. CDR3 in DNA: TGTGCCAGCAGTTACGACGGCTCTGGCCCTGAAAAACTGTTTTTT. This chain links TRBV6-5 with TRBJ1-4; D remains ambiguous. The CDR3 totals 15 residues. The germline gives CDR1 MNHEY, CDR2 SVGAGI. V was cut by 2 bases and J by 7 bases, with 14 bases left in between.

As concerns this clonotype: With a much larger clone just one base away, this may be a read error. The chain recombines TRBV4-1 with TRBJ1-4; a possible D gene is TRBD1 (6 bases). The V gene's germline CDR1 is MGHRA and CDR2 YSYEKL. CDR3 size: 14 residues. CDR3 region: CASTQGLANVKLFF. As DNA, the CDR3 is TGCGCCAGCACCCAGGGGTTGGCTAATGTAAAACTGTTTTTT.

This clonotype was picked up many times. The chain uses TRBV25-1 and TRBJ2-3; maybe TRBD1 (5 bases). Trimming pared 3 bases from V and 3 bases from J, leaving 10 bases between. The CDR3 runs to 14 residues. Per germline, CDR1 MGHDK and CDR2 SYGVNS. CDR3 amino acids: CASSDRRQTDTQYF. As DNA, the CDR3 is TGTGCCAGCAGTGATCGCCGACAGACAGATACGCAGTATTTT.

The sample holds many counts of this clonotype. The chain links TRBV20-1 to TRBJ2-6; D gene unclear. This CDR3 is built from 15 residues. V was shortened by 1 base and J by 2 bases, with 9 bases between the two germline ends. In germline, CDR1 is DFQATT, CDR2 SNEGSKA (reference sequence). The CDR3, as DNA: TGCAGTGCTAGAGTACCGGGCACTGGGGCCAACGTCCTGACTTTC. Translation: CSARVPGTGANVLTF.

The chain combines TRBV20-1 with TRBJ2-7; D not certain. CDR3 length equals 13 residues. V shed 0 bases and J shed 6 bases, with 12 bases lying between them. CDR1 is DFQATT and CDR2 is SNEGSKA in the germline V gene (reference sequence). The CDR3 here is CSAREISRIEQYF. Written as DNA, the CDR3 is TGCAGTGCTAGAGAAATCTCTAGAATCGAGCAGTACTTC.

In this sample, this clonotype turned up many times. The V and J genes are TRBV7-9 and TRBJ2-7; 10 nucleotides match TRBD2. This CDR3 is 16 amino acids long. Germline-derived CDR1 and CDR2 are SEHNR and FQNEAQ (reference sequence). The ends lost 1 base at V and 2 bases at J; junction bases unmatched: 5. The DNA for the CDR3 is TGTGCCAGCAGCTTAGAGGGACTAGCGAACCCCTACGAGCAGTACTTC. Its translation is CASSLEGLANPYEQYF. Full variable domain (outside the CDR3, taken from reference TRBV7-9 and TRBJ2-7): DTGVSQNPRHKITKRGQNVTFRCDPISEHNRLYWYRQTLGQGPEFLTYFQNEAQLEKSRLLSDRFSAERPKGSFSTLEIQRTEQGDSAMYLCASSLEGLANPYEQYFGPGTRLTVT.

This clonotype has ten or more counts. The rearrangement uses TRBV27 and TRBJ2-5, with 7 bases aligning to TRBD1. Germline V lookup: CDR1 MNHEY, CDR2 SMNVEV (reference sequence). CDR3 length equals 14 residues. V was pared by 5 bases and J by 5 bases, with 8 bases of the junction left unmatched. The CDR3 loop is CASSLLGQKETQYF. The CDR3 coding sequence is TGTGCCAGCAGTCTATTGGGACAGAAGGAGACCCAGTACTTC.

This clonotype was observed a single time. This chain links TRBV14 with TRBJ2-7; D is uncertain. This CDR3 has 13 residues. The V gene's germline CDR1 is SGHDN and CDR2 FVKESK. V lost 6 bases and J lost 4, with 13 bases in between. CDR3 nucleotides: TGTGCCAGCAGACCCAACGGACCTTACGAGCAGTACTTC. Translating gives CASRPNGPYEQYF.

The sample holds a few counts of this clonotype. The V and J genes are TRBV5-1 and TRBJ2-3; 15 positions agree with TRBD2. Germline assignment: CDR1 SGHRS and CDR2 YFSETQ. The CDR3 totals 18 residues. The trim removed 3 bases at V and 8 bases at J, leaving 13 bases unmatched. CDR3 amino acids: CASSSLHGLAGGGGTQYF. The DNA for the CDR3 is TGCGCCAGCAGCTCGCTTCACGGACTAGCGGGAGGGGGAGGTACGCAGTATTTT.